The 29 T cell receptor beta chains presented below share a single source sample, sequenced in a study of cytomegalovirus exposure and HLA in healthy donors. Both 60 Vbeta primers and 13 Jbeta primers went into the PCR. Repertoires were generated with immunoSEQ multiplex PCR, while TCRdb's copy carries only in-frame clones and drops some. The sample includes around 120,000 clones, about 80% of them seen just once. The sequenced sample was PBMCs. Source of these receptors: a male donor in good health and CMV-seronegative.

The chain employs TRBV10-3 and TRBJ1-5, with 8 bases matching TRBD1. The CDR3 extends over 15 amino acids. Losses at the gene ends were 6 bases for V and 1 base for J; bases not matched to a gene: 5. Looked up from germline, CDR1 is ENHRY and CDR2 is SYGVKD. The CDR3 DNA reads TGTGCCATCAGCCAGGGGGCTGAAAGCAATCAGCCCCAGCATTTT. Its translation is CAISQGAESNQPQHF.

Of note for this clone: An end of the junction differs from the germline gene, which may be a read error. The chain links TRBV5-4 to TRBJ2-2, with 15 nucleotides matching TRBD2. The germline V gene encodes CDR1 SGHNT and CDR2 YYREEE (reference sequence). The CDR3 covers 17 residues. In DNA form, the CDR3 reads TGTGCCAGCAGATTGGGACTAGCGGGAGGGAACACCGGGGAGCTGTTTTTT. Protein: CASRLGLAGGNTGELFF.

The V call is TRBV4-2, the J call TRBJ1-2, with D possibly matching TRBD1 (5 bases). This CDR3 has 16 amino acids. CDR1 LGHNA and CDR2 YNFKEQ come from the germline V gene. The V end lost 0 bases, the J end lost 0 bases, and 11 bases lay between the germline ends. CDR3 loop: CASSQEWEGTNYGYTF. DNA of the CDR3: TGTGCCAGCAGCCAAGAGTGGGAGGGGACTAACTATGGCTACACCTTC.

On this clone itself: This same CDR3 is encoded by further DNA sequences in the sample. The chain joins TRBV9 to TRBJ1-1; a weak D match, TRBD1 (6 bases). CDR1 SGDLS and CDR2 YYNGEE come from the germline V gene. The V and J ends lost 0 bases and 1 base respectively, with 10 bases between them. This CDR3 comprises 15 residues. CDR3 in amino acids: CASSVGGGGNTEAFF. As DNA, the CDR3 is TGTGCCAGCAGCGTAGGGGGGGGCGGGAACACTGAAGCTTTCTTT.

The chain recombines TRBV9 with TRBJ2-2; 7 positions match TRBD1. Losses at the gene ends were 4 bases for V and 4 bases for J; bases not matched to a gene: 10. The CDR3 loop spans 16 amino acids. Germline V gene data show CDR1 as SGDLS and CDR2 as YYNGEE. The CDR3 DNA follows: TGTGCCAGCAGCCCGAAAACCGGGACAGTCACCGGGGAGCTGTTTTTT. It encodes CASSPKTGTVTGELFF. Full variable domain (rest looked up from reference TRBV9 and TRBJ2-2): DSGVTQTPKHLITATGQRVTLRCSPRSGDLSVYWYQQSLDQGLQFLIQYYNGEERAKGNILERFSAQQFPDLHSELNLSSLELGDSALYFCASSPKTGTVTGELFFGEGSRLTVL.

This sequence joins TRBV19 and TRBJ1-1, with 8 bases identical to TRBD1. The length of the CDR3 is 18 residues. The germline V gene has CDR1 LNHDA and CDR2 SQIVND (reference sequence). V was pared by 5 bases and J by 0 bases, with 14 bases of the junction left unmatched. As DNA, the CDR3 is TGTGCCAGTAGTGTCGACCGGGACAGGTGGGACGTGAACACTGAAGCTTTCTTT. It yields the protein CASSVDRDRWDVNTEAFF.

The chain employs TRBV5-6 and TRBJ1-5, with a weak D call TRBD1 (5 bases). The CDR3 spans 14 residues. V gave up 0 bases and J gave up 7 bases, with 11 bases separating them. Germline V gives CDR1 SGHDT, CDR2 YYEEEE. The CDR3 region has the DNA TGTGCCAGCAGCTTGGGGGACTATGGACAGCCCCAGCATTTT. This gives the protein CASSLGDYGQPQHF.

V and J are TRBV29-1 and TRBJ2-1; 7 bases are a match to TRBD2. Trimming took 4 bases from V and 4 from J; bases not matched to a gene: 4. Germline lookup yields CDR1 SQVTM and CDR2 ANQGSEA. The CDR3 sequence is 13 residues long. CDR3 region: CSVVLAAYNEQFF. The CDR3 DNA reads TGCAGCGTTGTTCTAGCGGCATACAATGAGCAGTTCTTC.

V and J are TRBV5-4 and TRBJ2-1; perhaps TRBD2 as D (6 bases). The CDR3 has 16 residues. Trimming cost V 0 bases and J 0 bases, with 10 bases left between them. The germline V gene encodes CDR1 SGHNT and CDR2 YYREEE (reference sequence). CDR3: CASSLGGLTSYNEQFF. The CDR3 region has the DNA TGTGCCAGCAGCTTGGGGGGACTTACCTCCTACAATGAGCAGTTCTTC.

This rearrangement joins TRBV7-9 to TRBJ1-1, with D possibly being TRBD1 (5 bases). Trimming stripped 5 bases from V and 1 base from J, with 5 bases between. Germline CDR1 is SEHNR and CDR2 is FQNEAQ (reference sequence). The CDR3 covers 12 residues. In nucleotides, the CDR3 is TGTGCCAGCAGCCAGGGGAACACTGAAGCTTTCTTT. Its protein is CASSQGNTEAFF.

For the CDR3, the DNA is TGTGCCATCAGTGCCGGGACAAACTATGGCTACACCTTC. It yields the protein CAISAGTNYGYTF. The chain recombines TRBV10-3 with TRBJ1-2; D might be TRBD1 (6 bases). V was trimmed by 4 bases and J by 2 bases, leaving 8 bases between them. The germline V gene encodes CDR1 ENHRY and CDR2 SYGVKD. CDR3 size: 13 residues.

This clone was observed once. An end of the junction differs from the germline gene, which may be a read error. The chain links TRBV7-9 to TRBJ1-2; maybe TRBD1 (5 bases). The CDR3 length is 12 residues. Germline CDR1 reads SEHNR; CDR2 reads FQNEAQ (reference sequence). The CDR3 DNA reads TGTTCCAGCAGCTTATGGGGGGATGGCTACACCTTC. Amino acid sequence: CSSSLWGDGYTF.

This chain links TRBV27 with TRBJ2-7; 10 bases are shared with TRBD1. Germline V CDR1 and CDR2: MNHEY, SMNVEV (reference sequence). V gave up 6 bases and J gave up 3 bases; unmatched junction bases: 5. This CDR3 has 14 amino acids. The CDR3: CASSPGTGDYEQYF. CDR3 DNA sequence: TGTGCCAGCAGCCCCGGGACAGGGGACTACGAGCAGTACTTC.

The V gene is TRBV2, the J gene TRBJ2-3; 8 positions match TRBD2. Trimming cost V 8 bases and J 4 bases; bases outside gene matches: 11. CDR1 and CDR2 (germline): SNHLY, FYNNEI. The CDR3 length is 15 residues. The CDR3 sequence: CASPKVGGVADTQYF. DNA of the CDR3: TGTGCCAGCCCCAAAGTCGGGGGGGTGGCAGATACGCAGTATTTT.

This sequence joins TRBV18 and TRBJ2-7; D is possibly TRBD2 (7 bases). The V gene lost 3 bases and the J gene lost 5 bases, with 17 bases spanning the gap. The CDR3 totals 15 residues. From germline, CDR1 is KGHSH and CDR2 LQKENI. The CDR3 nucleotides are TGTGCCAGCTCACCCAATCTAGGGGGGGACCACGAGCAGTACTTC. It codes for CASSPNLGGDHEQYF.

The genes are TRBV5-1 and TRBJ2-3, with 7 bases aligning to TRBD2. Germline CDR1 and CDR2: SGHRS and YFSETQ. V was clipped by 0 bases and J by 2 bases; unmatched bases: 3. The CDR3 has 15 residues. The CDR3 DNA sequence: TGCGCCAGCAGCTTGGAACGGGGGGACACAGATACGCAGTATTTT. Translating gives CASSLERGDTDTQYF.

The genes are TRBV6-5 and TRBJ2-1, with 9 bases fitting TRBD2. In germline, CDR1 is MNHEY, CDR2 SVGAGI. Trimming at V came to 2 bases and at J to 9 bases, leaving 11 bases not matched to a gene. There are 16 residues in the CDR3. The DNA of the CDR3 is TGTGCCAGCAGTTACGCAACTAGCGGGCCGGGGGGTGAGCAGTTCTTC. Translation gives CASSYATSGPGGEQFF.

The V and J genes are TRBV7-9 and TRBJ2-1; 12 nucleotides line up with TRBD2. The CDR3 loop spans 17 amino acids. CDR1 is SEHNR, CDR2 FQNEAQ, per germline (reference sequence). V lost 5 bases to trimming and J lost 1 base; unmatched junction nucleotides: 6. This chain's CDR3 is CASSPPSGRGSYNEQFF. CDR3 bases: TGTGCCAGCAGCCCCCCTAGCGGGAGGGGGTCCTACAATGAGCAGTTCTTC.

CDR3 protein: CASSARTGSGEQYF. CDR3 DNA sequence: TGTGCCAGCAGTGCCCGGACAGGGAGCGGAGAGCAGTACTTC. V usage is TRBV25-1 and J usage is TRBJ2-7; TRBD1 matches 8 bases. With V trimmed by 4 bases and J by 7 bases, 9 bases remained unmatched. CDR1 MGHDK and CDR2 SYGVNS come from the germline V gene. The CDR3 runs 14 residues.

The rearrangement links TRBV5-4 to TRBJ2-3, with D unresolved. The germline gives CDR1 SGHNT, CDR2 YYREEE (reference sequence). V was pared by 4 bases and J by 3 bases, with 6 bases between. This CDR3 region has 12 residues. The CDR3 here is CASSQKTDTQYF. The CDR3 nucleotides are TGTGCCAGCAGCCAAAAAACAGATACGCAGTATTTT.

The V gene is TRBV9, the J gene TRBJ1-2, with 7 bases matching TRBD1. Germline V gives CDR1 SGDLS, CDR2 YYNGEE. The V segment lost 4 bases and the J segment 4 bases; nucleotides outside the gene matches: 10. The CDR3 totals 15 residues. The chain's CDR3 is CASSPRQGSGYGYTF. CDR3 bases: TGTGCCAGCAGCCCAAGACAGGGTAGTGGCTATGGCTACACCTTC.

The gene calls are TRBV25-1 and TRBJ1-5, with D possibly matching TRBD1 (6 bases). V gave up 4 bases and J gave up 6 bases, with 13 bases separating them. This CDR3 spans 14 amino acids. Germline loops: CDR1 MGHDK, CDR2 SYGVNS. In DNA form, the CDR3 reads TGTGCCAGCAGTGGCCGGGACAAGATTCAGCCCCAGCATTTT. Protein product: CASSGRDKIQPQHF.

The genes are TRBV7-2 and TRBJ1-2, with a weak D call TRBD1 (6 bases). Per the germline V gene, CDR1 is SGHTA and CDR2 is FQGNSA. The CDR3 extends over 13 amino acids. Deletions cut 1 base from V and 7 bases from J, with 10 bases between. The CDR3 here is CASSLGGQGGYTF. The DNA of the CDR3 is TGTGCCAGCAGCTTAGGGGGGCAGGGTGGCTACACCTTC. The complete variable domain, with remaining parts taken from reference TRBV7-2 and TRBJ1-2, reads GAGVSQSPSNKVTEKGKDVELRCDPISGHTALYWYRQSLGQGLEFLIYFQGNSAPDKSGLPSDRFSAERTGGSVSTLTIQRTQQEDSAVYLCASSLGGQGGYTFGSGTRLTVV.

The chain links TRBV11-1 to TRBJ1-2, with D possibly matching TRBD1 (5 bases). V lost 3 bases and J 8 bases, leaving 16 bases between the germline ends. Per germline, CDR1 SGHAT and CDR2 FQDESV (reference sequence). There are 14 residues in the CDR3. CDR3 nucleotides: TGTGCCAGCAGCTTCAAGCAGGGTGACCTGGGCTACACCTTC. The encoded protein is CASSFKQGDLGYTF.

The chain combines TRBV5-8 with TRBJ1-2, with 9 bases identical to TRBD1. The CDR3 covers 14 residues. Germline V lookup: CDR1 SGHTS, CDR2 YDEGEE. J gave up 8 bases and V 4 bases, and 9 bases lay outside the gene matches. CDR3 protein: CASSLITGGRGYTF. DNA of the CDR3: TGTGCCAGCAGCCTTATAACAGGGGGCCGGGGCTACACCTTC.

The chain links TRBV7-9 to TRBJ2-1; D might be TRBD1 (5 bases). CDR3 length: 11 amino acids. Germline V gives CDR1 SEHNR, CDR2 FQNEAQ (reference sequence). Trimming removed 6 bases at V and 8 bases at J, with 8 bases between. In nucleotides, the CDR3 is TGTGCCAGCAGGGACATCCATGAGCAGTTCTTC. Amino acid sequence: CASRDIHEQFF.

The chain recombines TRBV15 with TRBJ1-4; D might be TRBD1 (5 bases). V was clipped by 0 bases and J by 7 bases, with 12 bases between them. In germline, CDR1 is LNHNV, CDR2 YYDKDF (reference sequence). CDR3 length equals 15 residues. The CDR3 nucleotides are TGTGCCACCAGCAGAGATCCAGGGTCGGGTGAAAAACTGTTTTTT. Translation: CATSRDPGSGEKLFF. The full variable domain, rest sourced from reference TRBV15 and TRBJ1-4, is DAMVIQNPRYQVTQFGKPVTLSCSQTLNHNVMYWYQQKSSQAPKLLFHYYDKDFNNEADTPDNFQSRRPNTSFCFLDIRSPGLGDTAMYLCATSRDPGSGEKLFFGSGTQLSVL.

The rearrangement links TRBV10-2 to TRBJ1-3; D gene unclear. V lost 9 bases, J lost 0 bases, and 15 bases lay in between. The CDR3 is 15 residues long. CDR1 is WSHSY, CDR2 SAAADI, per germline. In DNA form, the CDR3 reads TGCGCCAGTCGCCTAGCTACACCCTCTGGAAACACCATATATTTT. Translation: CASRLATPSGNTIYF.

In the case of this clone: The junction and the germline gene differ at one end; a read error may be behind it. This chain uses TRBV6-1 with TRBJ2-6, with D possibly being TRBD1 (5 bases). From germline, CDR1 is MNHNS and CDR2 SASEGT. CDR3 length: 16 residues. CDR3 sequence (DNA): TGTGCCAGCAGTGAAGGCGGCGGCTCTGGGGCCAACGGCCTGACTTTC. It specifies CASSEGGGSGANGLTF.